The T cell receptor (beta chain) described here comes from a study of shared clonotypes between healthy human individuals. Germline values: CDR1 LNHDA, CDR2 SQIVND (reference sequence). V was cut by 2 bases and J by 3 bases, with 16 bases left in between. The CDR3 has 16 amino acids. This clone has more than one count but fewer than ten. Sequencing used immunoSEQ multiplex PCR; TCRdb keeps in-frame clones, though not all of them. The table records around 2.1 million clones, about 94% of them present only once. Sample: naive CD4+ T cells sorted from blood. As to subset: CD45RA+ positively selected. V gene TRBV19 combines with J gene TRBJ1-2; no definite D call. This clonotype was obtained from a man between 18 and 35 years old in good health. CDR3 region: CASSIPGASGYYGYTF. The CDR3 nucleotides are TGTGCCAGTAGTATACCAGGCGCGTCGGGCTACTATGGCTACACCTTC.